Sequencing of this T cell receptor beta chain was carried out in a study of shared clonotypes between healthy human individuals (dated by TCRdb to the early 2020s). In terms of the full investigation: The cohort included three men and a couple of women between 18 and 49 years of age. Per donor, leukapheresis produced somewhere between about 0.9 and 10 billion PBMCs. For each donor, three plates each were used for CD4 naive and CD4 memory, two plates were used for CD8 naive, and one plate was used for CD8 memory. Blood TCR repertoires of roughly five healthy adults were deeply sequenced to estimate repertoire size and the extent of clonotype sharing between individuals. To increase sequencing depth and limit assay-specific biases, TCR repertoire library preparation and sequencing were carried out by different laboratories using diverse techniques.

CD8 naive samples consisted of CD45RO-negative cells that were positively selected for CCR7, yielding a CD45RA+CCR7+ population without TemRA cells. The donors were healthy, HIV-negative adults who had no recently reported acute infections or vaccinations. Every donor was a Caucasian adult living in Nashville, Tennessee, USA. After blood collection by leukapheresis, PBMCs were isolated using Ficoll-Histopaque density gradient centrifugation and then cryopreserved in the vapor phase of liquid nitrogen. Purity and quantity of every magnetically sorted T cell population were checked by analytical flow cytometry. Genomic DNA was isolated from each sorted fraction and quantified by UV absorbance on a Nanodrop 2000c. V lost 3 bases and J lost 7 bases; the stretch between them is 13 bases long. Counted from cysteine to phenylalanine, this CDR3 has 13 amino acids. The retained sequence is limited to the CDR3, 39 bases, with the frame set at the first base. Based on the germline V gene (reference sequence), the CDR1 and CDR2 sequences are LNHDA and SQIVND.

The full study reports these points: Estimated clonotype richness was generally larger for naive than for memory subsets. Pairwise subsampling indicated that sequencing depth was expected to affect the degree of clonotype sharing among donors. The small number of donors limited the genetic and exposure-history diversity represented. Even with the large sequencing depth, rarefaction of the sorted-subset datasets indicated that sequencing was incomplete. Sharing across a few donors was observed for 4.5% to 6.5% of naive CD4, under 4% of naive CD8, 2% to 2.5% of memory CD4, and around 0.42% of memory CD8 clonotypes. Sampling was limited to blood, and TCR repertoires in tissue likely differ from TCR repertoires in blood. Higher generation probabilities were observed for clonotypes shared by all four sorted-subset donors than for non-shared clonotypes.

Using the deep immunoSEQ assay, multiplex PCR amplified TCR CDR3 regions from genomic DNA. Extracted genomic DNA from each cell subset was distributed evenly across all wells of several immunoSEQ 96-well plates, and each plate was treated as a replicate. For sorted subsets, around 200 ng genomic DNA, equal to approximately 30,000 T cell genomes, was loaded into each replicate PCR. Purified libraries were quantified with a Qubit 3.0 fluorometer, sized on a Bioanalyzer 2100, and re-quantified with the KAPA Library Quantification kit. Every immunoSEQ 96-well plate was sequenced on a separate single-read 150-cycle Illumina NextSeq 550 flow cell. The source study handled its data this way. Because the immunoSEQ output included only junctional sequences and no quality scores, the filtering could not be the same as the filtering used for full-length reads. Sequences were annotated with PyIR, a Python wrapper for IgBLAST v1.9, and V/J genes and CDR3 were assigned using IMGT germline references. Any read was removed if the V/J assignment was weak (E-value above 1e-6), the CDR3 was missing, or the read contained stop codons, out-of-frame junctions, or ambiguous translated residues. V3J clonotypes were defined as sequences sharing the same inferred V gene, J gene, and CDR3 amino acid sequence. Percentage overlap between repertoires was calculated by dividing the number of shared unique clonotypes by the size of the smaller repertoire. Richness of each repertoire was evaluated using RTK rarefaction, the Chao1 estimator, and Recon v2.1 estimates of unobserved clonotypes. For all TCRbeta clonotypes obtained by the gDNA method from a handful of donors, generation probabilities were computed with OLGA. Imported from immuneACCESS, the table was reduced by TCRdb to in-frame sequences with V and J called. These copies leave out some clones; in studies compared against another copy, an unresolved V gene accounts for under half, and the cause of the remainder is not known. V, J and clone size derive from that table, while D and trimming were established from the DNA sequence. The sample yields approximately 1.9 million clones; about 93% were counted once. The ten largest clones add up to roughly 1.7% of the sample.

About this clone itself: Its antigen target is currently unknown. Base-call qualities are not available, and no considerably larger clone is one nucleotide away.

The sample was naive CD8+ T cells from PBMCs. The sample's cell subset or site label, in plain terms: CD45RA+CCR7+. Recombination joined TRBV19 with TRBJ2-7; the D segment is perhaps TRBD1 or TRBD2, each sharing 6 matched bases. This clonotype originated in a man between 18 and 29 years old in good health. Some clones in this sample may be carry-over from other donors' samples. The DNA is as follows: TGTGCCAGTAGTATCTGGGGGGCACAGGAGCAGTACTTC. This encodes CASSIWGAQEQYF.